Detailed here is one T cell receptor (beta chain). What it recognizes is unknown. The sample is drawn from a study of T cell repertoires in cytomegalovirus infection. Study background: Indicated by public TCR beta signatures were CMV infection and matching HLA type.

The V gene's germline CDR1 is SNHLY and CDR2 FYNNEI. J gave up 2 bases and V 2 bases, and 4 bases lay outside the gene matches. CDR3 length: 16 residues. TCRdb analysed the reads with MiXCR anew, one entry per CDR3 protein. The sample consists of about 920,000 distinct CDR3 sequences, less than 35% of them appearing once. Sequenced material: cultured CD8+ T cells from PBMCs, taken from culture after CMV antigen stimulation. This TCR derives from a human donor in good health (CMV status not recorded). Some clones in this sample may be carry-over from other donors' samples. V and J are TRBV2 and TRBJ2-3, with 10 bases fitting TRBD2. CDR3 in amino acids: CASSEPLAGPTDTQYF. The CDR3 coding sequence is TGTGCCAGCAGTGAACCACTAGCGGGGCCCACAGATACGCAGTATTTT.